This T cell receptor beta chain appears in the sequencing data of a study of graft-versus-host responses after intestinal transplantation. Across the whole study: Induction with anti-thymocyte globulin, then tacrolimus and steroids for 2 to 3 years, was given to all recipients.

TCRdb's table, derived via immunoSEQ multiplex PCR, lists solely in-frame clones and lacks some. Of 10,000 or so clones in the sample, more than 90% were seen once. This clone is a singleton in its sample. What it binds is unknown. Germline assignment: CDR1 SEHNR and CDR2 FQNEAQ (reference sequence). V was clipped by 3 bases and J by 5 bases, with 8 bases between them. The CDR3 consists of 13 residues. Study-wide results and caveats: Recipient marrow showed GvH clones, some seen first in ileum or blood.

The source was bone marrow, collected about 500 days after intestinal transplantation. The chain combines TRBV7-9 with TRBJ2-1; D not resolved. The TCR sequence derives from a human patient who received an intestinal transplant, so some T cells may come from the graft donor. The CDR3 DNA is TGTGCCAGCAGCTTGGCATTACACAATGAGCAGTTCTTC. Its translation: CASSLALHNEQFF.